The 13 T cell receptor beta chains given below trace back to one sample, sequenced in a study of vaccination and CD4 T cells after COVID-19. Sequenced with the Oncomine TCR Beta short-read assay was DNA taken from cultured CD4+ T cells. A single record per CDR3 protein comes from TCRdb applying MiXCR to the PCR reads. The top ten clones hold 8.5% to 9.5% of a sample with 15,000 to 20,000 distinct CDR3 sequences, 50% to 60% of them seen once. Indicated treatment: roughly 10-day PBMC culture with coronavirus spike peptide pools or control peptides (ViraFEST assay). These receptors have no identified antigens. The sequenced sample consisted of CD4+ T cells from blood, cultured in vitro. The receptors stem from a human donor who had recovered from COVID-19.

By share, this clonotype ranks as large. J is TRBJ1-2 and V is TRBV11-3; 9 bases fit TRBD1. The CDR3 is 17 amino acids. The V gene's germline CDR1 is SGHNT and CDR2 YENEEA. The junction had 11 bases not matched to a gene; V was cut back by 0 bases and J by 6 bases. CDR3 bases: TGTGCCAGCAGCTTAGATCATTGGACAGGGGAACCTCATGGCTACACCTTC. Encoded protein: CASSLDHWTGEPHGYTF.

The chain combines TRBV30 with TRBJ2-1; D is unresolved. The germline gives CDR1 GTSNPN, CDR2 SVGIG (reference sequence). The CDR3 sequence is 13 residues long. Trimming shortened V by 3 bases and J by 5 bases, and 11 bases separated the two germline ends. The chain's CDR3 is CAWSLRPDNEQFF. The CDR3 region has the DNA TGTGCCTGGAGCCTACGCCCGGACAATGAGCAGTTCTTC.

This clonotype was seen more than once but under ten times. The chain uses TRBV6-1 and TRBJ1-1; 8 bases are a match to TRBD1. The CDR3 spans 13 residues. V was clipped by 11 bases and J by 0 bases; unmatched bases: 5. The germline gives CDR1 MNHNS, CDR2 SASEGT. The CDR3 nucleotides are TGTGCCGCCGGCAGGGGGCTGAACACTGAAGCTTTCTTT. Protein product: CAAGRGLNTEAFF.

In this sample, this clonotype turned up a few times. CDR3: CASSDRQGVNTEAFF. The DNA of the CDR3 is TGTGCCAGCAGTGACCGACAGGGGGTGAACACTGAAGCTTTCTTT. The chain is built from TRBV2 and TRBJ1-1, with TRBD1 matching 9 bases. CDR1 and CDR2 (germline): SNHLY, FYNNEI. J gave up 0 bases and V 3 bases, and 2 bases lay outside the gene matches. The CDR3 is made up of 15 amino acids.

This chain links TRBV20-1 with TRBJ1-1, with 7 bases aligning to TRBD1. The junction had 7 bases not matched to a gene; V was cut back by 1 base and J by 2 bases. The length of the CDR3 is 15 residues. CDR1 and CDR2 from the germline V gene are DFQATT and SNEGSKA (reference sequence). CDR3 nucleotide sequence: TGCAGTGCTAGAGGGCTGACAGGGCAAAACACTGAAGCTTTCTTT. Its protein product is CSARGLTGQNTEAFF.

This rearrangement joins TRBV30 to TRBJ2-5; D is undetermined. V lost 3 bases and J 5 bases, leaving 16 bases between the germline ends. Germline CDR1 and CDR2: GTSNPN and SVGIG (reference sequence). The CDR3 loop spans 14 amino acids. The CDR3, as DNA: TGTGCCTGGAGCGATCCTTTGCTCCGGGAGACCCAGTACTTC. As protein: CAWSDPLLRETQYF.

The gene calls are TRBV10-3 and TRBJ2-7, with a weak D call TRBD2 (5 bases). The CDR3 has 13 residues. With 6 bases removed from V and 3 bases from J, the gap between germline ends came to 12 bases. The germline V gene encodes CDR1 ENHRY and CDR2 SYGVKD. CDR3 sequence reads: CAIRRDPDYEQYF. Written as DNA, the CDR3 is TGTGCCATCAGGAGGGATCCGGACTACGAGCAGTACTTC.

The chain's CDR3 is CSARDPGRGRTQYF. The CDR3 coding sequence is TGCAGTGCTAGAGATCCTGGCAGGGGACGGACCCAGTACTTC. The V and J genes are TRBV20-1 and TRBJ2-5, with TRBD1 as a possible D gene (6 bases). CDR3 length equals 14 residues. Trimming removed 0 bases from V and 7 bases from J, with 15 bases in between. The germline V gene encodes CDR1 DFQATT and CDR2 SNEGSKA (reference sequence).

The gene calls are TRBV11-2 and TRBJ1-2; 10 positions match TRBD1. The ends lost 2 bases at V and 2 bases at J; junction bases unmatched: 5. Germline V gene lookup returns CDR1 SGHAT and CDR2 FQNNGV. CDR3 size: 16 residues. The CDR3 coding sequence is TGTGCCAGCAGCTTAACTCCGGGACAGGGGAACTATGGCTACACCTTC. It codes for CASSLTPGQGNYGYTF.

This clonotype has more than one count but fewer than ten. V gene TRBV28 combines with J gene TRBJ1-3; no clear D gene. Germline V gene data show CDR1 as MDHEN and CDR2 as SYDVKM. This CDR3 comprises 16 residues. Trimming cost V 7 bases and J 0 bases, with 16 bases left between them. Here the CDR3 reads CASTPPHINSGNTIYF. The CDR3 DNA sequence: TGTGCCAGCACCCCACCCCACATCAACTCTGGAAACACCATATATTTT. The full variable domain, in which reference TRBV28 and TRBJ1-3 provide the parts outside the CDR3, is DVKVTQSSRYLVKRTGEKVFLECVQDMDHENMFWYRQDPGLGLRLIYFSYDVKMKEKGDIPEGYSVSREKKERFSLILESASTNQTSMYLCASTPPHINSGNTIYFGEGSWLTVV.

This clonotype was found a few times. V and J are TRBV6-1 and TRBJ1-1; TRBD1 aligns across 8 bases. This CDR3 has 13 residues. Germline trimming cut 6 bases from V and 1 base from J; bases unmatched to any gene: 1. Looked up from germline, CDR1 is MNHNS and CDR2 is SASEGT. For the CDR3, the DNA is TGTGCCAGCAGGGGACAGGAGAACACTGAAGCTTTCTTT. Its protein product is CASRGQENTEAFF.

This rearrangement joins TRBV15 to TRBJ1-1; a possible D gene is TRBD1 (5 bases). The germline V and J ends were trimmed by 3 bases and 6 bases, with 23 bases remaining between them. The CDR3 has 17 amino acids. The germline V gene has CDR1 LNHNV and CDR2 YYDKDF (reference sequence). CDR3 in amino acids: CATSSHQVRGWSAEAFF. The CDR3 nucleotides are TGTGCCACCAGCAGTCATCAGGTGAGGGGTTGGAGCGCTGAAGCTTTCTTT.

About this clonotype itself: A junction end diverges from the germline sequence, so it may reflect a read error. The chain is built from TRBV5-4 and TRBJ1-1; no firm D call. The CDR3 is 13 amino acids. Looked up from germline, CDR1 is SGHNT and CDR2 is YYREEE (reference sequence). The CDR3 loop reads CASSLPGYTEALF. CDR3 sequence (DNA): TGTGCCAGCAGCTTGCCCGGGTACACTGAAGCTCTCTTT. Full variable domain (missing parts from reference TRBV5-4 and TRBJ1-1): ETGVTQSPTHLIKTRGQQVTLRCSSQSGHNTVSWYQQALGQGPQFIFQYYREEENGRGNFPPRFSGLQFPNYSSELNVNALELDDSALYLCASSLPGYTEALFGQGTRLTVV.